A selection of T cell receptor beta chains follows, all from one sample in a study of cytomegalovirus exposure and HLA in healthy donors. Generated by immunoSEQ multiplex PCR, the TCRdb table keeps only in-frame clones and is missing some. The sample has roughly 71,000 clones, and its top ten clones hold roughly 4.7%. The specimen sequenced was PBMCs. The source is a woman aged 35 to 49 in good health and CMV-seropositive. The CDR3 runs from the conserved cysteine through the conserved F or W. D genes are given only for firm matches.

>TRBD1|TRBV5-1|TRBJ1-1
TGCGCCAGCAGCTGGAATAAGGGGGCGCCTTCTGAAGCTTTCTTT
CASSWNKGAPSEAFF
>TRBD1|TRBV10-3|TRBJ2-3
TGTGCCATCAAATGGACAGGGCGCGGCACAGATACGCAGTATTTT
CAIKWTGRGTDTQYF
>TRBD1|TRBV7-9|TRBJ2-5
TGTGCCAGCAGCCTACAGGGGGGACCCATTGGGACCCAGTACTTC
CASSLQGGPIGTQYF
>TRBD2|TRBV28|TRBJ2-1
TGTGCCAGCAGTGAACTAGCGGGAGTAGTAAATGAGCAGTTCTTC
CASSELAGVVNEQFF
>NA|TRBV18|TRBJ1-5
TGTGCCAGCTCAGCTCAGGGGTATAGCAATCAGCCCCAGCATTTT
CASSAQGYSNQPQHF
>TRBD1|TRBV6-6|TRBJ1-5
TGTGCCAGCAGTTACTTCCAGGGGGCTGGCAATCAGCCCCAGCATTTT
CASSYFQGAGNQPQHF
>TRBD2|TRBV13|TRBJ2-5
TGTGCCAGCAGCCGCCGGGGGAGGGGCCAGACCCAGTACTTC
CASSRRGRGQTQYF
>NA|TRBV6-1|TRBJ1-1
TGTGCCAGCAGTTATGAGAGGAAAGCTTTCTTT
CASSYERKAFF
>TRBD1|TRBV7-8|TRBJ1-2
TGTGCCAGCAGCTCGCGGACAGGACATAACTATGGCTACACCTTC
CASSSRTGHNYGYTF
>NA|TRBV6-5|TRBJ1-5
TGTGCCAGCAGTTACTCGTGGACAGCTCAGCCCCAGCATTTT
CASSYSWTAQPQHF
>TRBD1|TRBV28|TRBJ1-4
TGTGCCAGCAGTTTTTTGGGACAGCTCGATGAAAAACTGTTTTTT
CASSFLGQLDEKLFF
>NA|TRBV7-3|TRBJ2-5
TGTGCCAGCAGCTTGTCGATAGCAGAAGAGACCCAGTACTTC
CASSLSIAEETQYF
>TRBD1|TRBV4-1|TRBJ1-2
TGCGCCAGCAGCCAAATACAGGGGGGGGTTGACTATGGCTACACCTTC
CASSQIQGGVDYGYTF
>NA|TRBV4-3|TRBJ2-3
TGCGCCAGCAGCTATAGACAGGAAGGGACAGATACGCAGTATTTT
CASSYRQEGTDTQYF
>NA|TRBV10-3|TRBJ1-5
TGTGCCATCAGTGACAGCGGGTCCAATCAGCCCCAGCATTTT
CAISDSGSNQPQHF
>TRBD1|TRBV7-9|TRBJ1-1
TGTGCCAGCAGCCAACTCACAGGGGACGCTGAAGCTTTCTTT
CASSQLTGDAEAFF
>TRBD1|TRBV27|TRBJ1-4
TGTGCCAGCAGTTTATCCGGGACAGGGTATGAAAAACTGTTTTTT
CASSLSGTGYEKLFF